A single sample is the source of the 8 T cell receptor beta chains below, sequenced in a study of cytomegalovirus exposure and HLA in healthy donors. Primers for the PCR totalled 60 Vbeta and 13 Jbeta. Sequencing was performed with immunoSEQ multiplex PCR; in TCRdb, only in-frame clones are kept and a portion is missing. This sample has around 190,000 clones, with approximately 9.5% found just once. Sequenced input: PBMCs. Receptors were obtained from a woman in her 30s in good health and CMV-seropositive.

This rearrangement joins TRBV4-1 to TRBJ2-3, with TRBD2 identical over 9 bases. V gave up 2 bases and J gave up 4 bases; unmatched junction bases: 13. Germline V CDR1 and CDR2: MGHRA, YSYEKL. CDR3 length: 18 residues. CDR3 protein: CASSQQNGASGMSDTQYF. CDR3 bases: TGCGCCAGCAGCCAACAAAACGGGGCTAGCGGGATGTCAGATACGCAGTATTTT.

J is TRBJ2-1 and V is TRBV29-1; D is undetermined. Germline CDR1 is SQVTM and CDR2 is ANQGSEA. The CDR3 spans 10 residues. V was shortened by 7 bases and J by 9 bases, with 10 bases between the two germline ends. The CDR3 sequence is CSAADLEQFF. In DNA, the CDR3 is TGCAGCGCTGCAGACCTTGAGCAGTTCTTC.

This clone was found a few times. The V call is TRBV29-1, the J call TRBJ1-2; D is perhaps TRBD1 (6 bases). Trimming took 6 bases from V and 8 from J, leaving 16 bases between them. There are 12 residues in the CDR3. Looked up from germline, CDR1 is SQVTM and CDR2 is ANQGSEA. This CDR3 reads CSVLQGSFGYTF. The CDR3 DNA is TGCAGCGTCCTCCAGGGGTCTTTCGGCTACACCTTC.

The chain joins TRBV30 to TRBJ1-1; tentatively, D is TRBD1 (6 bases). The CDR3 spans 13 residues. Germline-derived CDR1 and CDR2 are GTSNPN and SVGIG (reference sequence). The V and J ends lost 2 bases and 10 bases respectively, with 17 bases between them. The DNA for the CDR3 is TGTGCCTGGAGTTCAGGACCTCAAGGGGGAGCTTTCTTT. Residues: CAWSSGPQGGAFF.

This chain links TRBV2 with TRBJ1-4; a weak D match, TRBD1 (5 bases). This CDR3 is 15 amino acids long. V was trimmed by 4 bases and J by 7 bases, leaving 16 bases between them. Germline V gene sequence: CDR1 SNHLY, CDR2 FYNNEI. As DNA, the CDR3 is TGTGCCAGCAGTGTTCAAGGGTTGGGGGGTGAAAAACTGTTTTTT. This translates into CASSVQGLGGEKLFF.

This clone was found a few times. The chain combines TRBV4-1 with TRBJ2-7; the match to TRBD2 covers 9 bases. Trimming took 0 bases from V and 6 from J; bases not matched to a gene: 12. This CDR3 is built from 17 residues. CDR1 is MGHRA and CDR2 is YSYEKL in the germline V gene. CDR3 DNA: TGCGCCAGCAGCCAAGATCCCTCAGGGGCGGGAGGGCGCGAGCAGTACTTC. Protein: CASSQDPSGAGGREQYF.

This clone has just a few counts. The chain couples TRBV19 to TRBJ1-5; 8 nucleotides match TRBD1. The CDR3 consists of 15 residues. Per the germline V gene, CDR1 is LNHDA and CDR2 is SQIVND (reference sequence). J lost 1 base, V lost 7 bases, and 6 bases had no gene match. The CDR3 DNA follows: TGTGCCAGTAATGAGCGGACAGGGAGCAATCAGCCCCAGCATTTT. This encodes CASNERTGSNQPQHF.

This clone showed up just a few times. This chain joins TRBV11-2 and TRBJ2-5; 10 nucleotides match TRBD2. The V and J ends lost 4 bases and 4 bases, in that order; junction bases with no gene match: 3. Germline V gives CDR1 SGHAT, CDR2 FQNNGV. This CDR3 contains 14 residues. The chain's CDR3 is CASSSWTSGETQYF. The CDR3 nucleotides are TGTGCCAGCAGCTCCTGGACTAGCGGAGAGACCCAGTACTTC. Full variable domain (outside the CDR3, taken from reference TRBV11-2 and TRBJ2-5): EAGVAQSPRYKIIEKRQSVAFWCNPISGHATLYWYQQILGQGPKLLIQFQNNGVVDDSQLPKDRFSAERLKGVDSTLKIQPAKLEDSAVYLCASSSWTSGETQYFGPGTRLLVL.